This is a list of T cell receptor beta chains from one sample in a study of blood T cell repertoires in COVID-19. The assay was immunoSEQ multiplex PCR, and TCRdb's table has in-frame clones only and misses some. The data show around 260,000 clones, 65% to 85% seen once. The material sequenced was peripheral blood. Receptor source: a person in their 70s with COVID-19, enrolled during active disease. CDR3s include the opening cysteine and the closing phenylalanine or tryptophan. A D gene is named only where the DNA matches it firmly. Clone size is not always given. Where it is, it says once, few, many or a class for expanded clones.

NA	TRBD1	TRBJ1-1	TRBV9	TGTGCCAGCAGTTTTGAGGGGGCGAACACTGAAGCTTTCTTT	CASSFEGANTEAFF
once	NA	TRBJ1-1	TRBV5-6	TGTGCCAGCAGCTTGGGGTGGTCACAGAACACTGAAGCTTTCTTT	CASSLGWSQNTEAFF
NA	NA	TRBJ1-5	TRBV30	TGTGCCTGGAGAGCAGGGTACAATCAGCCCCAGCATTTT	CAWRAGYNQPQHF
NA	NA	TRBJ1-2	TRBV5-6	TGTGCCAGCAGGGACTTCACGGCCGTTAACTATGGCTACACCTTC	CASRDFTAVNYGYTF
once	TRBD1	TRBJ1-5	TRBV5-8	TGTGCCAGCAGCTTGGCGTGGGCAGGGGGCTACAATCAGCCCCAGCATTTT	CASSLAWAGGYNQPQHF
NA	NA	TRBJ2-1	TRBV3-1/TRBV3-2	TGTGCCAGCAGCCAAGGGGCAGGGTCCTACAATGAGCAGTTCTTC	CASSQGAGSYNEQFF
NA	NA	TRBJ1-2	TRBV5-1	TGCGCCAGCAGCTTGGGGTTACAGGGAAGTAGCTACACCTTC	CASSLGLQGSSYTF
NA	TRBD1	TRBJ2-1	TRBV5-1	TGCGCCAGCTCCGGCCAGGAGACAGGGGGCGATGAGCAGTTCTTC	CASSGQETGGDEQFF
NA	NA	TRBJ2-2	TRBV7-2	TGTGCCAGCACCCCTACCGCGGTTGTAAACACCGGGGAGCTGTTTTTT	CASTPTAVVNTGELFF
NA	TRBD1	TRBJ2-5	TRBV11-2	TGTGCCAGCAGCTTGGACAGGGGCCAAGAGACCCAGTACTTC	CASSLDRGQETQYF
few	TRBD1	TRBJ1-6	TRBV5-6	TGTGCCAGCAGCCCGTACCGACAGGGGCTCTCCTATAATTCACCCCTCCACTTT	CASSPYRQGLSYNSPLHF
once	NA	TRBJ1-2	TRBV13	TGTGCCAGCAGCGACAGTACCCAGGGGAGCTATGGCTACACCTTC	CASSDSTQGSYGYTF
NA	NA	TRBJ1-6	TRBV5-1	TGCGCCAGCAGCTTGGGCCAGGATAATTCACCCCTCCACTTT	CASSLGQDNSPLHF
NA	TRBD2	TRBJ2-5	TRBV15	TGTGCCACCAGCAGAGATAGCCTCCTAGCGGGGCACGACTCCCGAGAGACCCAGTACTTC	CATSRDSLLAGHDSRETQYF
NA	TRBD1	TRBJ1-2	TRBV27	TGTGCCAGCAGCCCTCCGGGACAGGGTCTCTATGGCTACACCTTC	CASSPPGQGLYGYTF
NA	NA	TRBJ1-5	TRBV19	TGTGCCAGTACCCCAAGACAGGCCAATCAGCCCCAGCATTTT	CASTPRQANQPQHF
NA	NA	TRBJ1-2	TRBV3-1/TRBV3-2	TGTGCCAGCAGCCCACCGGGGGGGACTTACTATGGCTACACCTTC	CASSPPGGTYYGYTF
NA	NA	TRBJ2-5	TRBV18	TGTGCCAGCTCACTTTCCAGGGGAGCCCAAGAGACCCAGTACTTC	CASSLSRGAQETQYF
NA	NA	TRBJ1-2	TRBV2	TGTGCCAGCAGTGAAGCGTTGGCAGGGTTGGTTGACGGCTACACCTTC	CASSEALAGLVDGYTF